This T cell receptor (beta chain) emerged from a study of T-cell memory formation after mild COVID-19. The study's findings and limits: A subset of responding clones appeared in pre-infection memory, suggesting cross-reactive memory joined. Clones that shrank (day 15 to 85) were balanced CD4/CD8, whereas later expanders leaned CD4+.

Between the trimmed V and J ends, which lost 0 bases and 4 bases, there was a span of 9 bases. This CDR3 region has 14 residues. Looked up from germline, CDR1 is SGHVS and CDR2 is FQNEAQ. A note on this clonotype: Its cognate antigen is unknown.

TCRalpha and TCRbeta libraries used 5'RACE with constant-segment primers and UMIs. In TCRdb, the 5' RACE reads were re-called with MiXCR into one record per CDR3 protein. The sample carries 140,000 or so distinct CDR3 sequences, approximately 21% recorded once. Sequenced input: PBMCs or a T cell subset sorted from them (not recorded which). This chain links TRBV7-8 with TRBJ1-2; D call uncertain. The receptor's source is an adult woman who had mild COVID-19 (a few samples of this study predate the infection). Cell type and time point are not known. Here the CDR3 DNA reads TGTGCCAGCAGCTTAGCGGCCTCGAGCTATGGCTACACCTTC. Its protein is CASSLAASSYGYTF. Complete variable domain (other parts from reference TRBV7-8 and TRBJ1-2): GAGVSQSPRYKVAKRGQDVALRCDPISGHVSLFWYQQALGQGPEFLTYFQNEAQLDKSGLPSDRFFAERPEGSVSTLKIQRTQQEDSAVYLCASSLAASSYGYTFGSGTRLTVV.